The rows below give T cell receptor beta chains drawn from one sample of a study of CD8 T cells in Susac syndrome. TCRdb itself ran the immunoSEQ multiplex PCR reads through MiXCR, one entry per CDR3 protein. The top ten hold about 0.17% of the sample, which has around 170,000 distinct CDR3 sequences, roughly 94% seen once. The specimen was CD8+ T cells from PBMCs. The source of these receptors is a human donor with Susac syndrome. Both conserved end residues are part of each CDR3. D genes are given only for firm matches. Rows may omit the clone size; those that give it use once, few, many or a size class.

J gene: TRBJ2-1
clone size: NA
D gene: NA
V gene: TRBV7-9
CDR3 protein: CASSLMGGEQFF

J gene: TRBJ2-7
clone size: NA
D gene: NA
V gene: TRBV27
CDR3 protein: CASSSPNEQYF

J gene: TRBJ2-4
clone size: NA
D gene: NA
V gene: TRBV5-1
CDR3 protein: CASSLGEAKNIQYF

J gene: TRBJ1-1
clone size: NA
D gene: NA
V gene: TRBV29-1
CDR3 protein: CSVKVQMNTEAFF

J gene: TRBJ2-7
clone size: NA
D gene: TRBD1
V gene: TRBV2
CDR3 protein: CASSEAGQVYEQYF

J gene: TRBJ2-3
clone size: once
D gene: NA
V gene: TRBV11-2
CDR3 protein: CASSLDSRGASTDTQYF

J gene: TRBJ2-2
clone size: NA
D gene: TRBD2
V gene: TRBV15
CDR3 protein: CATSGPKGLAGGNTGELFF

J gene: TRBJ1-1
clone size: NA
D gene: NA
V gene: TRBV3-1
CDR3 protein: CASSQDFRASTEAFF

J gene: TRBJ2-6
clone size: NA
D gene: NA
V gene: TRBV20-1
CDR3 protein: CSARVLEYSGANVLTF

J gene: TRBJ2-7
clone size: NA
D gene: NA
V gene: TRBV6-5
CDR3 protein: CASSYGISYEQYF

J gene: TRBJ1-1
clone size: NA
D gene: NA
V gene: TRBV29-1
CDR3 protein: CSVPGWNTEAFF

J gene: TRBJ2-2
clone size: NA
D gene: NA
V gene: TRBV12-3/TRBV12-4
CDR3 protein: CASSRWENTGELFF

J gene: TRBJ2-7
clone size: once
D gene: NA
V gene: TRBV14
CDR3 protein: CASSQSLQGGYEQYF

J gene: TRBJ1-2
clone size: NA
D gene: TRBD1
V gene: TRBV7-8
CDR3 protein: CASSPRTGIGLGYTF

J gene: TRBJ1-1
clone size: NA
D gene: NA
V gene: TRBV6-5
CDR3 protein: CASFGTEAFF

J gene: TRBJ1-2
clone size: once
D gene: NA
V gene: TRBV13
CDR3 protein: CASSTRALGDGYTF

J gene: TRBJ1-6
clone size: NA
D gene: TRBD1
V gene: TRBV30
CDR3 protein: CAWRWGGQTLSALHF

J gene: TRBJ1-1
clone size: NA
D gene: NA
V gene: TRBV12-3/TRBV12-4
CDR3 protein: CATSVRNTEAFF

J gene: TRBJ2-7
clone size: once
D gene: NA
V gene: TRBV20-1
CDR3 protein: CSASSPYEQYF

J gene: TRBJ2-1
clone size: NA
D gene: NA
V gene: TRBV5-6
CDR3 protein: CASSLSRAYNEQFF

J gene: TRBJ1-1
clone size: NA
D gene: NA
V gene: TRBV5-1
CDR3 protein: CASSIEGANTEAFF

J gene: TRBJ2-7
clone size: once
D gene: NA
V gene: TRBV12-3/TRBV12-4
CDR3 protein: CASRVVGSYEQYF